This T cell receptor (beta chain) was found in a study of sequential checkpoint blockade in melanoma. The V end was cut by 3 bases, the J end by 10 bases, with 14 bases between. This CDR3 region has 13 residues. Germline CDR1 is SGHRS and CDR2 is YFSETQ. This table comes from immunoSEQ multiplex PCR, and its TCRdb copy is limited to in-frame clones, with some not included. The table has 8,500 to 13,000 clones, 55% to 70% seen once. The treatment denotes: randomized to nivolumab then ipilimumab (arm A) or the reverse (arm B). None of the patients previously received DNA-damaging chemotherapy. J is TRBJ2-1 and V is TRBV5-1; a weak D match, TRBD1 (6 bases). The sequences come from CD8+ T cells sorted from blood (inferred from file names), collected from a patient given nivolumab and ipilimumab in sequence. The receptor's source is a human donor with melanoma. Written as DNA, the CDR3 is TGCGCCAGCAGCTCGCCGGACAGTCAAGAGCAGTTCTTC. It codes for CASSSPDSQEQFF.